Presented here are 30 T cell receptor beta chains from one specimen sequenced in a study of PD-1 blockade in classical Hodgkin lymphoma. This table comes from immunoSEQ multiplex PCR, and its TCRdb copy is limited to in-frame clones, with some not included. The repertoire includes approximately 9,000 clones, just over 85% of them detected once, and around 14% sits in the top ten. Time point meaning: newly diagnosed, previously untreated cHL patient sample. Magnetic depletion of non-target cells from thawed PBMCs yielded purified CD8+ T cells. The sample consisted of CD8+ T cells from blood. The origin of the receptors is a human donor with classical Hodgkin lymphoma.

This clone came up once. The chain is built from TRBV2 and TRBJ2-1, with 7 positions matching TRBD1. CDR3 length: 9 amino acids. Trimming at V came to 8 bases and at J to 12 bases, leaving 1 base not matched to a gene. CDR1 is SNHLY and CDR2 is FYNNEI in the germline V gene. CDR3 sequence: CASGDRQFF. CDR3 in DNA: TGTGCCAGCGGGGACAGGCAGTTCTTC.

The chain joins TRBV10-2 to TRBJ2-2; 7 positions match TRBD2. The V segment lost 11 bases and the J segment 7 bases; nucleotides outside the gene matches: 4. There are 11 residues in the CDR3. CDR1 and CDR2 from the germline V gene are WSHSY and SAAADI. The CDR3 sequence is CASGGNGELFF. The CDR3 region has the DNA TGCGCCTCCGGGGGGAACGGGGAGCTGTTTTTT.

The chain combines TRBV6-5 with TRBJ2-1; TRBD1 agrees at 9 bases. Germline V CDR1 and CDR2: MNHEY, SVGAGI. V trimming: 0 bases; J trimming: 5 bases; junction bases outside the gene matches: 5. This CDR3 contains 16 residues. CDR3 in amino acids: CASSYSDRGRDNEQFF. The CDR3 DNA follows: TGTGCCAGCAGTTACTCGGACAGGGGCAGGGACAATGAGCAGTTCTTC.

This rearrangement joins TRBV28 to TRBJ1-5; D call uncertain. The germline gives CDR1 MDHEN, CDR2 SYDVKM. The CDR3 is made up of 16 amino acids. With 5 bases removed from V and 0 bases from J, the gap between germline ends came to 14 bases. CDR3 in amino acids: CASSNPQLYSNQPQHF. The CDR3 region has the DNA TGTGCCAGCAGTAACCCCCAGCTTTATAGCAATCAGCCCCAGCATTTT.

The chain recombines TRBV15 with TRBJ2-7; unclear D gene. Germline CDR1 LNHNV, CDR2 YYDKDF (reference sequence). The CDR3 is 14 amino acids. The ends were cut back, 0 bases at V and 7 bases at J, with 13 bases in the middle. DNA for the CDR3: TGTGCCACCAGCAGAGATAGAGAATCTACGGAGCAGTACTTC. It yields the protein CATSRDRESTEQYF.

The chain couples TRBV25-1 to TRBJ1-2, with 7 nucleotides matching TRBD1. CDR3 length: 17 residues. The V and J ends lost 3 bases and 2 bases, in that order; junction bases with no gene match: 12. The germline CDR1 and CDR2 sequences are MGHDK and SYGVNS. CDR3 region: CASSEGPTGPKNYGYTF. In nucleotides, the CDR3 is TGTGCCAGCAGTGAGGGCCCGACAGGGCCGAAGAACTATGGCTACACCTTC.

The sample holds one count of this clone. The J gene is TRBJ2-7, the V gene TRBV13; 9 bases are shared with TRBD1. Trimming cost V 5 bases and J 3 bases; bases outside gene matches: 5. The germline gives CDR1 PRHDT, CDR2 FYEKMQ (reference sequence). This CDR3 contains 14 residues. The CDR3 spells CASSRDRELYEQYF. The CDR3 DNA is TGTGCCAGCAGCCGGGACAGGGAACTCTACGAGCAGTACTTC.

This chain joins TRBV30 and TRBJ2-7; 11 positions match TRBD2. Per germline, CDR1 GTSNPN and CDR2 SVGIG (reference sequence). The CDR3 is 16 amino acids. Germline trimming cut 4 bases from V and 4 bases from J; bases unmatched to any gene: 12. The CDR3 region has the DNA TGTGCCTGGATCGACCCTGGGACTAGCGGTGGTTACGAGCAGTACTTC. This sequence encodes CAWIDPGTSGGYEQYF.

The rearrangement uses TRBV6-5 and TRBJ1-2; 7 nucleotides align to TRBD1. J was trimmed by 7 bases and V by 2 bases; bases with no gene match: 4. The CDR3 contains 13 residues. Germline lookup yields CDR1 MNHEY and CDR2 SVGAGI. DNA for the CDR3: TGTGCCAGCAGTTACGAGACAGGGAGTGGCTACACCTTC. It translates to CASSYETGSGYTF.

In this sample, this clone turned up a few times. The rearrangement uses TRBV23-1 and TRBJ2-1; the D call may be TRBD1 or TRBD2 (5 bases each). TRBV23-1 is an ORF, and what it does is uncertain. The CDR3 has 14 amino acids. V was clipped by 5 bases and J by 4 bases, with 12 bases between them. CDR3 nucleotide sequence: TGCGCCAGCAGTGAAAAGAGGGGATACAATGAGCAGTTCTTC. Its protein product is CASSEKRGYNEQFF.

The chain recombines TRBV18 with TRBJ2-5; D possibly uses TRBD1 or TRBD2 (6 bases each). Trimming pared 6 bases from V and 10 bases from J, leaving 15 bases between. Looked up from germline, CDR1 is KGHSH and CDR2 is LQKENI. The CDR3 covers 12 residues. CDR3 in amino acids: CASSDRRGGQYF. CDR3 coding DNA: TGTGCCAGCTCCGACAGGAGGGGTGGCCAGTACTTC.

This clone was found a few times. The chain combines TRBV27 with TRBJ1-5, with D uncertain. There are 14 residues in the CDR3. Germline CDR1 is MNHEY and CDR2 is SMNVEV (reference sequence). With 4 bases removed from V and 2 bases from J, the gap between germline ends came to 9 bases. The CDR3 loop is CASSSLRRNQPQHF. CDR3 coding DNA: TGTGCCAGCAGTTCTCTCCGACGCAATCAGCCCCAGCATTTT.

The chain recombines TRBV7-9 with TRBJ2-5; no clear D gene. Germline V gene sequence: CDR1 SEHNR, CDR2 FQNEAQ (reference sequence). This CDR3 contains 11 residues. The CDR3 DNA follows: TGTGCGCCGGTCGCGGAAGAGACCCAGTACTTC. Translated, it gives CAPVAEETQYF. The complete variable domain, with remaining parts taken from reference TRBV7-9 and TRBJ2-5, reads DTGVSQNPRHKITKRGQNVTFRCDPISEHNRLYWYRQTLGQGPEFLTYFQNEAQLEKSRLLSDRFSAERPKGSFSTLEIQRTEQGDSAMYLCAPVAEETQYFGPGTRLLVL.

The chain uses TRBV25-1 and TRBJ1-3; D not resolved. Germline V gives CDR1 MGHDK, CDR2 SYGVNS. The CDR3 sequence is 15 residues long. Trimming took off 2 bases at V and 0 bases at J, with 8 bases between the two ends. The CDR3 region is CASSEIETSGNTIYF. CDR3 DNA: TGTGCCAGCAGTGAAATCGAGACCTCTGGAAACACCATATATTTT.

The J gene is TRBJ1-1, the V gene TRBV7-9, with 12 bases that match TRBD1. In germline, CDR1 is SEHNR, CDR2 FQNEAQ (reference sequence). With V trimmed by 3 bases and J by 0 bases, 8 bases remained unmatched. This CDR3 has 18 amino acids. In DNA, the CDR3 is TGTGCCAGCAGCTTTCGGGACAGGGGGCCCCTAATGAACACTGAAGCTTTCTTT. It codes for CASSFRDRGPLMNTEAFF.

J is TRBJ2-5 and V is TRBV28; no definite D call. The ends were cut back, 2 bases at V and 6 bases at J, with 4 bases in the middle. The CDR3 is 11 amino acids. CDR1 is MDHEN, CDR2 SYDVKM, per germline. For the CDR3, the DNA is TGTGCCAGCAGTTTAGGGCAGACCCAGTACTTC. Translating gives CASSLGQTQYF.

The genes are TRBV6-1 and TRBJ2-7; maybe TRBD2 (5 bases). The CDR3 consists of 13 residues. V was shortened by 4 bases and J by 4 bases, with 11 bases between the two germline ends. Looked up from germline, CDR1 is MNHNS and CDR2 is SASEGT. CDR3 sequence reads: CASSGLAGYEQYF. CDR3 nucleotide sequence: TGTGCCAGCAGTGGGCTAGCCGGGTACGAGCAGTACTTC.

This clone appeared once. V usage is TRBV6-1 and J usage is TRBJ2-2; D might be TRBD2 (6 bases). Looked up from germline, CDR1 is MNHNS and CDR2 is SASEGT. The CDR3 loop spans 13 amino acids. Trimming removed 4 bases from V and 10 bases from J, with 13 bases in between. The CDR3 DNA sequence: TGTGCCAGCAGTGGCGGGGAGCCGCCGGAGCTGTTTTTT. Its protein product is CASSGGEPPELFF.

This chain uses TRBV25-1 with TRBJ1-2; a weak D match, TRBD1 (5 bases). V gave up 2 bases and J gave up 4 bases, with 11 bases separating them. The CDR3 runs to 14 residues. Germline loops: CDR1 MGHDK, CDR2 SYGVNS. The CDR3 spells CASSELAGSYGYTF. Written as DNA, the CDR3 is TGTGCCAGCAGTGAACTCGCAGGGAGCTATGGCTACACCTTC.

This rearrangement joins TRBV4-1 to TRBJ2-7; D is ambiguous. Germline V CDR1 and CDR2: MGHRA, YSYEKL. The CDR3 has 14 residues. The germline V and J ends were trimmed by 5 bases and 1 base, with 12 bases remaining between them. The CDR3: CASSSVQTSYEQYF. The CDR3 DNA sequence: TGCGCCAGCAGCAGTGTACAGACTTCCTACGAGCAGTACTTC.

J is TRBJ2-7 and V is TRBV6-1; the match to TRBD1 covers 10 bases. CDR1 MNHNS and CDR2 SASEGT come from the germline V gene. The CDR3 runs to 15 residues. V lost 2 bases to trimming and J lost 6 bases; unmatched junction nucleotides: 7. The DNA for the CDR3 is TGTGCCAGCAGTGAATCCACGGACAGGGGGTTCGAGCAGTACTTC. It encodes CASSESTDRGFEQYF.

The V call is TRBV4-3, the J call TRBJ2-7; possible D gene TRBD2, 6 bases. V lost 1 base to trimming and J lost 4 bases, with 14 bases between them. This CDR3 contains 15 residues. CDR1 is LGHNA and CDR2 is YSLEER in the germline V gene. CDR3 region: CASSQGGGELYEQYF. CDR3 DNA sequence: TGCGCCAGCAGCCAAGGCGGAGGGGAGTTGTACGAGCAGTACTTC.

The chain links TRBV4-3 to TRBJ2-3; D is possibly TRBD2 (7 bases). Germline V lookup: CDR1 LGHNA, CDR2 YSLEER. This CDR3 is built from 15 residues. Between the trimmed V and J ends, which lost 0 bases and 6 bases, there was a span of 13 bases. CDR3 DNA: TGCGCCAGCAGCCAAGATACGGGGGGCGGGGATACGCAGTATTTT. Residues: CASSQDTGGGDTQYF.

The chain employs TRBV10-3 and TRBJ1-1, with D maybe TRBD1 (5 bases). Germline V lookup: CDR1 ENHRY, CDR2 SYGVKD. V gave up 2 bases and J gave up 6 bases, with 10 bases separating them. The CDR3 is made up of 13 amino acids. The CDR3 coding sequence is TGTGCCATCAGTGAGCAGGGAATGGCTGAAGCTTTCTTT. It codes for CAISEQGMAEAFF.

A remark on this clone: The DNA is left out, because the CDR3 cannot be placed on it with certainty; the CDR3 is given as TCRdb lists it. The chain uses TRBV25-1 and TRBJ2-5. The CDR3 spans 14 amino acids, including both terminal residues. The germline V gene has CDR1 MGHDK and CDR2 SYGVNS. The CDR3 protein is CASSPGRFLETQYF.

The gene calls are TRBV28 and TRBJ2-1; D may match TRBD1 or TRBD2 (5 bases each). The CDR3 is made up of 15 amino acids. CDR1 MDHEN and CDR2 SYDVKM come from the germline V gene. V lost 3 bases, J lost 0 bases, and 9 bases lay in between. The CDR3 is CASSFAGSSYNEQFF. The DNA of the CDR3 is TGTGCCAGCAGTTTTGCAGGGAGCTCCTACAATGAGCAGTTCTTC.

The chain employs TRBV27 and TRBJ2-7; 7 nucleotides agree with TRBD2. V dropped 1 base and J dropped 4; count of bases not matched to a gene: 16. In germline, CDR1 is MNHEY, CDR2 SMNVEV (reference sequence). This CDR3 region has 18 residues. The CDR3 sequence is CASSLYSAPAGPIYEQYF. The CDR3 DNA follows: TGTGCCAGCAGTTTATACTCGGCGCCAGCGGGACCCATATACGAGCAGTACTTC.

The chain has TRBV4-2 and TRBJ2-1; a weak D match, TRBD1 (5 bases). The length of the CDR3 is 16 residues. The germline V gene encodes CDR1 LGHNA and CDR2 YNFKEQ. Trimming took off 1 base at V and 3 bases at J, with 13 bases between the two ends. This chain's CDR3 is CASSQVGQDLYNEQFF. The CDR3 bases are TGTGCCAGCAGCCAAGTGGGGCAGGACCTCTACAATGAGCAGTTCTTC.

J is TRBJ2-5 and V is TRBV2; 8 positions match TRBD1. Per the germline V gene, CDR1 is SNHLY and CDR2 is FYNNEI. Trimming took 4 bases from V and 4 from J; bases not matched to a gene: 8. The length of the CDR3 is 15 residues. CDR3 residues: CASSVGTGLRETQYF. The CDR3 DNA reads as TGTGCCAGCAGTGTCGGGACAGGACTCCGAGAGACCCAGTACTTC.

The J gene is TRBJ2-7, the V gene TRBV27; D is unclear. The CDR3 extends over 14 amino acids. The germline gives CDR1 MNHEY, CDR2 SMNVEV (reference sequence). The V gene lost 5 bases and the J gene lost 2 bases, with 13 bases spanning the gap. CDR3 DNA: TGTGCCAGCAGTCCACTGGACGAGACCTACGAGCAGTACTTC. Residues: CASSPLDETYEQYF.